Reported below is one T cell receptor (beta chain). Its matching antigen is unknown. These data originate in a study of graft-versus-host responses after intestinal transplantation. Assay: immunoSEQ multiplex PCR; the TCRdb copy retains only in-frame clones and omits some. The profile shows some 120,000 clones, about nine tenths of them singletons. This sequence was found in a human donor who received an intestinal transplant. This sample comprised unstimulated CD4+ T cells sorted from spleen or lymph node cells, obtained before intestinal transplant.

The DNA of the CDR3 is TGTGCCAGCAGTTGGGACAGTAGGTCTGGAAACACCATATATTTT. Translated, it gives CASSWDSRSGNTIYF. The rearrangement links TRBV6-1 to TRBJ1-3, with 7 bases matching TRBD1. Germline V CDR1 and CDR2: MNHNS, SASEGT. The CDR3 covers 15 residues. With V trimmed by 5 bases and J by 1 base, 5 bases remained unmatched.